This TCR beta chain was captured by sequencing in a study of T cell responses to AZD1222 COVID-19 vaccine. The overall study: Second doses that came at about 4 or about 12 weeks were put together. Study-level findings and limits: Repertoires were collected only later (after the peak T cell response had occurred). At baseline, seropositivity was found in only a handful of AZD1222 recipients. The donor cohort was predominantly white British with a female majority, and clonal diversity may have been underestimated.

Method: immunoSEQ multiplex PCR; TCRdb's copy keeps in-frame clones and lacks some. The sample shows just under 95,000 clones, 70% to 90% of them seen only once. CDR3 length: 14 residues. The germline CDR1 and CDR2 sequences are SEHNR and FQNEAQ (reference sequence). Trimming left V 5 bases short and J 0 bases short, with 9 bases between. A note on this clone: Its antigen is undetermined.

This sequence was found in an adult in good health. Sequenced here: peripheral blood, sampled on day 0 of AZD1222 vaccination. The rearrangement uses TRBV7-9 and TRBJ2-3; the D gene is possibly TRBD2 (6 bases). The CDR3 loop is CASSRDLSTDTQYF. CDR3 DNA: TGTGCCAGCAGCCGGGACTTAAGCACAGATACGCAGTATTTT.